This T cell receptor (beta chain) originates from a study of long-term antiretroviral therapy in people with HIV. immunoSEQ v3.0 was run at survey level. Produced via immunoSEQ multiplex PCR; TCRdb's table is partial and in-frame only. The sample contains fewer than 30,000 clones, just over 85% of which appear only once. A remark on this clone: Its antigen is unknown.

J lost 7 bases, V lost 0 bases, and 17 bases had no gene match. The germline V gene encodes CDR1 SGHAT and CDR2 FQNNGV. The CDR3 contains 19 residues. Study observations and caveats: Pre-ART expanded clones dominated the repertoire at every time point.

The specimen was unsorted PBMCs, collected more than 4.3 years after starting antiretroviral therapy. The genes are TRBV11-2 and TRBJ2-5, with TRBD2 matching over 10 bases. This clonotype was sampled from a man aged 25 to 40 with HIV. In DNA, the CDR3 is TGTGCCAGCAGCTTAGATCCCTGGGAGGCTAGCGGGAGTGGGGTGACCCAGTACTTC. Protein sequence: CASSLDPWEASGSGVTQYF.